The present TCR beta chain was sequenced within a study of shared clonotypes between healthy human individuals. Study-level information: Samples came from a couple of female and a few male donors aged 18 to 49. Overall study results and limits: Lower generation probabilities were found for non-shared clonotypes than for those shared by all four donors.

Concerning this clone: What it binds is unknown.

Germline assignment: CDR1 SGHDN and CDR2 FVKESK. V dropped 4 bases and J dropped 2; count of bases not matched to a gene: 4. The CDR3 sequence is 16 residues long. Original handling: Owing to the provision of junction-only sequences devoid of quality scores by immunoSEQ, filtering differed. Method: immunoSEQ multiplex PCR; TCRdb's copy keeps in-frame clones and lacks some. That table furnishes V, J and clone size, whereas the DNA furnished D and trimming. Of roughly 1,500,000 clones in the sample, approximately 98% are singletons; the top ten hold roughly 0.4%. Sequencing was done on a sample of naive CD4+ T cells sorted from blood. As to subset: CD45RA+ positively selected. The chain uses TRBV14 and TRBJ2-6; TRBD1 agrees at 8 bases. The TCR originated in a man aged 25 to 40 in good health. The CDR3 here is CASSPWTGTGANVLTF. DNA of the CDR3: TGTGCCAGCAGCCCCTGGACAGGGACTGGGGCCAACGTCCTGACTTTC.